This T cell receptor beta chain comes out of a study of breast tumors, draining lymph nodes, adjacent tissues (dated by TCRdb to between 2015 and 2016). Background for the entire study: In breast cancer patients, the study compared the TCR beta repertoires of tumor, adjacent nontumor tissue and axillary lymph nodes. In human breast cancer, the study set out to assess how tumor, surrounding tissue and draining lymph node repertoires relate to one another and whether T cells might be exchanged between them. What the study reported, not specific to this receptor: Rather than being directly demonstrated, the conclusion that tumor T cells originate in lymph nodes was presented as consistent with a hypothesis. Tumors showed preferential V and J gene usage, and their T-cell repertoire diversity fell below that of lymph nodes yet above that of nontumor tissue. A scenario in which most tumor T cells derive from the lymph node and then expand within tumor tissue was judged to be consistent with the data. Tumor and nontumor tissue repertoires were found to be significantly more similar in luminal-like than in basal-like breast cancer.

Instrument used: Illumina HiSeq 2000. Multiplex PCR amplification was used to generate the TCR beta chain libraries. High-throughput sequencing was used to analyze the amplified TCR beta chain products. TCRdb trimmed public reads at Q25 via fastp, called clones via MiXCR and kept in-frame beta chains. Under each unique CDR3 protein, matching rows form one entry showing the most common genes and DNA. Counted in this sample were about 25,000 distinct CDR3 sequences; around 23% of them appeared once. The ten largest clonotypes hold roughly 14% of the sample. A word on this clonotype: This clone's antigen is unknown. It has no much larger one-base neighbor in the sample; base qualities were not kept.

The CDR3, cysteine through phenylalanine, is 14 amino acids long. Only the CDR3 part of the read is kept: 42 bases, read in frame from the first base. The germline V gene yields MDHEN for CDR1 and SYDVKM for CDR2. Trimming takes 5 bases off V and 7 bases off J; junction bases not matched to a gene: 10. The chain employs TRBV28 and TRBJ1-2, and TRBD1 aligns with 7 junction nucleotides. The source is a female donor with breast cancer. Some clones in this sample may be carry-over from other donors' samples. Sequences were obtained from breast tumor tissue. The CDR3 is CASSPTDRMAGYTF. The DNA sequence is as follows: TGTGCCAGCAGTCCGACGGACAGGATGGCTGGCTACACCTTC.